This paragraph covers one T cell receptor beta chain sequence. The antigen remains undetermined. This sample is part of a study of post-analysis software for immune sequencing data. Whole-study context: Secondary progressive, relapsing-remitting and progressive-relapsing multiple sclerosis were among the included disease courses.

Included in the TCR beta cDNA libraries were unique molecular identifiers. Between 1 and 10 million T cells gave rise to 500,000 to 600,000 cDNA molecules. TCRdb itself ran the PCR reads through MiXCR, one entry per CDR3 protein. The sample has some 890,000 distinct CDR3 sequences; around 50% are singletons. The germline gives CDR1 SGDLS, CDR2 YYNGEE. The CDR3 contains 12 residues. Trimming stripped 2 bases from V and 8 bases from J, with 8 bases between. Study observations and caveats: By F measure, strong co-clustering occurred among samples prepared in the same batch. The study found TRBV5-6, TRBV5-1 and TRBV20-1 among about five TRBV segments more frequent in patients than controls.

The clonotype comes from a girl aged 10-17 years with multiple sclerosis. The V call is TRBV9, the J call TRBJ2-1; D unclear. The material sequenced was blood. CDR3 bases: TGTGCCAGCAGCGTGAGTCGGTATGAGCAGTTCTTC. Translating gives CASSVSRYEQFF.